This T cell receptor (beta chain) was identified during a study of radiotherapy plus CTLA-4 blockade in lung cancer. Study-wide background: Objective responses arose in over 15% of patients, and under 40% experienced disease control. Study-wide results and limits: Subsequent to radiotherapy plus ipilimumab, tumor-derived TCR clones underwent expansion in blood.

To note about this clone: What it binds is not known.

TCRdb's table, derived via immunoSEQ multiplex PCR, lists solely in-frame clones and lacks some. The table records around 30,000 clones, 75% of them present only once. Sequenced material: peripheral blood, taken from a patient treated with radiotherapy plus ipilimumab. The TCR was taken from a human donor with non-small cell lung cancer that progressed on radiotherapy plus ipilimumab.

CDR3 DNA: TGTGCCAGCGGACAACCCGGGACAGGTGACACTGAAGCTTTCTTT. This sequence encodes CASGQPGTGDTEAFF. This chain links TRBV9 with TRBJ1-1; TRBD1 matches at 8 bases. Germline assignment: CDR1 SGDLS and CDR2 YYNGEE. This CDR3 is built from 15 residues. Trimming cost V 7 bases and J 3 bases; bases outside gene matches: 11.